The TCR beta chain under discussion was sequenced for a study of CD8+CD57+ T cells in acquired aplastic anemia. Turning to the study itself: Across the sorted CD4+ and CD8+ cells, DNA amounts averaged roughly 3 ug. General study points: No significant difference in CD8+ Simpson's diversity was found between patients and controls.

The ends lost 2 bases at V and 3 bases at J; junction bases unmatched: 3. The CDR3 has 15 amino acids. In germline, CDR1 is SGHNT, CDR2 YYREEE (reference sequence). All sequencing subjects had displayed CD8+CD57+ cell expansion on flow cytometry. Blood came from patients not yet given any therapy. This clonotype has ten or more counts. The target antigen is unknown. Genomic DNA constituted the template upon which TCR beta VDJ and CDR3 profiling was performed. TCRdb used MiXCR to reprocess the reads, holding one entry per CDR3 protein. The sample includes around 200,000 distinct CDR3 sequences, roughly three fifths seen only once; the top ten take 42%.

Material: sorted CD4+, CD8+, or CD8+CD57+ T cells (not recorded which) from PBMCs. The chain couples TRBV5-4 to TRBJ2-7; the match to TRBD2 covers 12 bases. This TCR derives from a human donor with aplastic anemia. The CDR3 reads CASSFGTSGRYEQYF. The CDR3 DNA sequence: TGTGCCAGCAGCTTCGGGACTAGCGGGCGCTACGAGCAGTACTTC.